This T cell receptor beta chain was observed in a study of blood T cells in healthy people across ages (dated by TCRdb to between 2014 and 2017). General notes on the study: In model experiments, template switching captured about one uniquely barcoded TCR beta cDNA molecule for every two T cells. The study measured age-related changes in TCR beta repertoire diversity using deep sequencing normalized with unique cDNA molecular identifiers. The donors were split into four age groups: young (average about 16 years), middle-aged (39), aged (approximately 59) and long-lived (approximately 80). To avoid experimental bias, donors of different ages were distributed randomly across sequencing lanes. For two donors (one aged 18 to 30 and one aged 80 or older), the study analyzed two additional independent replicas of 1 million unique cDNA reads from the same blood draw. The paper as a whole reports these results and caveats: Since profiling was done on bulk unsorted PBMCs, naive and antigen-experienced compartments could not be conclusively compared. Compared with the aged group, more naive CD4+ T cells, fewer expanded clones and increased TCR diversity were shown by the long-lived group, suggesting age selection. Estimates of total diversity from one million sequenced T cells were regarded as lower bounds and underestimates. A strong correlation was found between observed TCR beta diversity and the percentage of naive T cells measured by flow cytometry. Observed TCR beta diversity per million T cells fell roughly linearly with age, and a significant reduction was already apparent by age around 40. Because donor CMV infection status was unknown, age-related changes in expanded clonotypes were potentially confounded.

CDR1 and CDR2 were assigned from the germline V gene (reference sequence) as GTSNPN and SVGIG. The CDR3 runs 13 amino acids, cysteine and phenylalanine included. The kept DNA is CDR3 alone, 39 bases in frame from the first base. V is pared back by 0 bases and J by 2 bases, with 5 bases lying between the germline termini. This clonotype was seen only a few times. Its antigen is not yet known. Base qualities were left out, and no much larger clone turns up one base away. Library generation was performed with 5' RACE. The reads were generated on an Illumina HiSeq 2500. A second PCR of roughly 7 to 12 cycles was run with a J-beta primer mix and a sample-barcoded 5' primer. A template-switch 5' adaptor carrying 12 random nucleotides introduced a unique molecular identifier onto each TCR beta cDNA molecule. Each sample yielded at least 3 million CDR3-containing paired-end reads. First-strand cDNA was synthesized from all RNA with the Mint cDNA synthesis kit, primed by a TRBC-specific oligonucleotide. All cDNA was treated with uracil-DNA glycosylase and then went through a first 18-cycle PCR with the universal primers M1SS and BC2_uni_R. On the study's bioinformatics: Normalization of each sample was performed by random selection of 1 million high-quality reads, each carrying a distinct molecular identifier. Instead of being binned into consensus sequences, reads that shared molecular identifiers were thrown out. MiTCR, with a Q25 quality threshold and the strictest error-elimination algorithm, was used for CDR3 identification, clonotype clustering and error correction. A nonparametric unseen species model with Euler transformation was used to estimate lower-bound total TCR beta diversity. The public reads were quality trimmed at Q25 with fastp and then assembled into clones with MiXCR by TCRdb, keeping productive beta chains. Rows with a matching CDR3 protein are joined into one entry that keeps the most common DNA and genes. V and J calls and clone size were set by TCRdb, not the authors. Counted in this sample were 800,000 to 950,000 distinct CDR3 sequences; about 34% of them appeared once. The ten largest account for around 13% of the sample.

The 35 to 40 donors, aged 6 to 90 years, were systemically healthy Caucasian individuals from Russia. Approximately 10 milliliters of peripheral blood were collected from each donor into EDTA-treated Vacutainer tubes. PBMCs were isolated by Ficoll-Paque density-gradient centrifugation, with at least 6 million obtained per sample. Total RNA, at least 6 micrograms per sample, was extracted from PBMCs with Trizol reagent. For every donor, flow cytometry on a PBMC aliquot measured the percentage of naive CD45RAhigh/CD27high T cells. The chain joins TRBV30 to TRBJ2-1; the D gene is not confidently resolved. The sequencing sample was made of blood. The clonotype comes from a man aged 18 to 29 in good health. CDR3 reads: CAWSVTTYNEQFF. The DNA reads TGTGCCTGGAGTGTAACAACCTACAATGAGCAGTTCTTC.